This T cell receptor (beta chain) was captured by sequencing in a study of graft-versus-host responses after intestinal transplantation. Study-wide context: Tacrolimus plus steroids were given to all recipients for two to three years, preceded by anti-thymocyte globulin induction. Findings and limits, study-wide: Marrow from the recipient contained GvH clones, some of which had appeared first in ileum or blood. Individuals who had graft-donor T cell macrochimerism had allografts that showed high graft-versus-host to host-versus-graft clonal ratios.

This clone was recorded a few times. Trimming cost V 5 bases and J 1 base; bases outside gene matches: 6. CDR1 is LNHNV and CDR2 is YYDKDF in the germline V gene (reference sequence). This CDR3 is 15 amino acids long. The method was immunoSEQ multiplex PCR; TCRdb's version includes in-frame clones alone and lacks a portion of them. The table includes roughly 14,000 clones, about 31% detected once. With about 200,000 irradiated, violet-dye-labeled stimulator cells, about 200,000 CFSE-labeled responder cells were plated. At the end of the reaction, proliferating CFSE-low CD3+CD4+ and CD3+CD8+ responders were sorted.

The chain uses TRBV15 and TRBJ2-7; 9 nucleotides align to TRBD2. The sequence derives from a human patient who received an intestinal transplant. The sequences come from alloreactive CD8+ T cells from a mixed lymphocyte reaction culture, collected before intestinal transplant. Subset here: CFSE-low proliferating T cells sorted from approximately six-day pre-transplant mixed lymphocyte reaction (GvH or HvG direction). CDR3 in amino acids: CATSGGTSRSYEQYF. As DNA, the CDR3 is TGTGCCACCAGCGGCGGGACTAGCCGATCCTACGAGCAGTACTTC.